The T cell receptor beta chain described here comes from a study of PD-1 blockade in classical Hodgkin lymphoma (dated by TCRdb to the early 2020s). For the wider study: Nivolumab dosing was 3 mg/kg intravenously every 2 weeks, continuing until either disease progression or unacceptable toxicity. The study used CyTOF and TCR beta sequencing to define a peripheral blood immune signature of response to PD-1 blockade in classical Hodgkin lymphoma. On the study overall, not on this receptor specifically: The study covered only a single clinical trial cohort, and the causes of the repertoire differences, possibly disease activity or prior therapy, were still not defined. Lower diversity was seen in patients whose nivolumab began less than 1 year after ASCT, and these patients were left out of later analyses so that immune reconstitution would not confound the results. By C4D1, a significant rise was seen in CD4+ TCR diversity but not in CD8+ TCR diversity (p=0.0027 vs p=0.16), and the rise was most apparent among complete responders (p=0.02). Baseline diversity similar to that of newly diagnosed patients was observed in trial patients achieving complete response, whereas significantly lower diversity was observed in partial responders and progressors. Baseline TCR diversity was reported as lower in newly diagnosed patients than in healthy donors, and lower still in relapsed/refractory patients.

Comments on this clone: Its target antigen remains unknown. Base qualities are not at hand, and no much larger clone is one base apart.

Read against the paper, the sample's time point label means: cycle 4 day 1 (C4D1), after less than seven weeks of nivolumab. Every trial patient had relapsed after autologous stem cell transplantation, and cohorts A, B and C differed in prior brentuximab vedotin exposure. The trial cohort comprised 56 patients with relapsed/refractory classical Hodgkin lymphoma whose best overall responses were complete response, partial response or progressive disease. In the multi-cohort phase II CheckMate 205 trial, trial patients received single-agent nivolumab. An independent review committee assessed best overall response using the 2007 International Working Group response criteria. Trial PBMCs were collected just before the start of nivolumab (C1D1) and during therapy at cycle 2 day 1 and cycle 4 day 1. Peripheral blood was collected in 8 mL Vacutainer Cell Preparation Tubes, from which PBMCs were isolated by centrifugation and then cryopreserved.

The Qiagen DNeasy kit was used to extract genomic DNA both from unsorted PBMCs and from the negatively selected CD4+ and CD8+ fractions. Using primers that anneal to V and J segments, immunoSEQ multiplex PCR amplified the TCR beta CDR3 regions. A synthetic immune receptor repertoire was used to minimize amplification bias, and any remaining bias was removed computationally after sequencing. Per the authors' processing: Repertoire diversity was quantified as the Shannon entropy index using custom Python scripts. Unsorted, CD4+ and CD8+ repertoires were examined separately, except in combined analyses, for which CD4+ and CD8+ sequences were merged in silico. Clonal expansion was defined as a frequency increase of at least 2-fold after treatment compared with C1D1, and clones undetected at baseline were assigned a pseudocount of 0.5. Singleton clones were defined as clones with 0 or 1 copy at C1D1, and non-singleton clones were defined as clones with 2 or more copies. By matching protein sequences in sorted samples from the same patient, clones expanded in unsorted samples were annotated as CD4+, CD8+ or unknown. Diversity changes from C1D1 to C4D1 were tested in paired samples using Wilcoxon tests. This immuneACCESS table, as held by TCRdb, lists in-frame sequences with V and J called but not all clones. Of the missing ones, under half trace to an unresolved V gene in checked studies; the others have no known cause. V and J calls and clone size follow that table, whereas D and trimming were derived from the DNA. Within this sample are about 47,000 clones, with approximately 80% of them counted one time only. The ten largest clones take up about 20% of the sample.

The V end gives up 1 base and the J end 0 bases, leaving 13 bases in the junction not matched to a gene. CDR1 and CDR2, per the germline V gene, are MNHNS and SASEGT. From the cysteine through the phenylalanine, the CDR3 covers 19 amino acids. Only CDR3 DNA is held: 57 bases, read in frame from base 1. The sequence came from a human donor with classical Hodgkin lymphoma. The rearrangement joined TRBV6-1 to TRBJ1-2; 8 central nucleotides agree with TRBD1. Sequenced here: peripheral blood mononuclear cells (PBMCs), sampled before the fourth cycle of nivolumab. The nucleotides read TGTGCCAGCAGTGAAGTCCCAGGGGGCCTCATTCCAGCTAACTATGGCTACACCTTC. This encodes CASSEVPGGLIPANYGYTF.